This T cell receptor beta chain was recorded in a study of shared clonotypes between healthy human individuals. A CD45RA-negative memory subset and a CD45RA+ naive subset were separated from the CD4+ cells. With respect to this clone: This sample includes further DNA sequences coding for the same CDR3.

It was at deep level that the assay was run. Generated by immunoSEQ multiplex PCR, the TCRdb table keeps only in-frame clones and is missing some. The sample has 2,100,000 or so clones; 95% are singletons. Germline CDR1 and CDR2: LNHDA and SQIVND (reference sequence). Trimming stripped 3 bases from V and 7 bases from J, with 12 bases between. The CDR3 loop spans 14 amino acids. The specimen was naive CD4+ T cells sorted from blood. Subset given: CD45RA+ positively selected. This chain connects TRBV19 to TRBJ1-4; tentative D call: TRBD1 (6 bases). The TCR was taken from a man younger than 35 in good health. The CDR3 sequence: CASSIRGPGEKLFF. In DNA, the CDR3 is TGTGCCAGTAGTATCAGGGGTCCGGGTGAAAAACTGTTTTTT.